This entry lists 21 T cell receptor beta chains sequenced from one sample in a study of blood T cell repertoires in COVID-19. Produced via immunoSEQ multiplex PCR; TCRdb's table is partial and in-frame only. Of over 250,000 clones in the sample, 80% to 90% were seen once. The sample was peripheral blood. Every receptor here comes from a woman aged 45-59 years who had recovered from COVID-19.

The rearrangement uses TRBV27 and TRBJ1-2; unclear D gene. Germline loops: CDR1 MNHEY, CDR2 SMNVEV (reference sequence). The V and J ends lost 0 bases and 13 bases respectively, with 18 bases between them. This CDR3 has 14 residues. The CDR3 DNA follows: TGTGCCAGCAGTTTATCTTCAGGAACCGGACTAGGCACCTTC. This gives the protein CASSLSSGTGLGTF.

The CDR3 coding sequence is TGTGCCAGCAGCCCGGTGGGGGGGCATTTCTGGGAGACCCAGTACTTC. Translating gives CASSPVGGHFWETQYF. The chain is built from TRBV7-3 and TRBJ2-5; a possible D gene is TRBD2 (7 bases). Germline-derived CDR1 and CDR2 are SGHTA and FQGTGA. The CDR3 spans 16 residues. Trimming took off 5 bases at V and 5 bases at J, with 21 bases between the two ends.

CDR3 coding DNA: TGCGCCAGCAGCCAAGAGGGGCGGACAGGGTTCATTGGCTACACCTTC. Its translation: CASSQEGRTGFIGYTF. V and J are TRBV4-1 and TRBJ1-2, with 8 bases lining up with TRBD1. This CDR3 region has 16 residues. Germline loops: CDR1 MGHRA, CDR2 YSYEKL. J lost 7 bases, V lost 0 bases, and 10 bases had no gene match.

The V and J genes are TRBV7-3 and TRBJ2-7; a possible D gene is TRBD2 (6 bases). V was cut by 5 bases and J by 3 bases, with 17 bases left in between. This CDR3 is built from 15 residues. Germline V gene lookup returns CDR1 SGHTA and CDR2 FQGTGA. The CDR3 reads CASSQSASVSYEQYF. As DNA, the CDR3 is TGTGCCAGCAGCCAATCGGCTAGCGTTAGCTACGAGCAGTACTTC.

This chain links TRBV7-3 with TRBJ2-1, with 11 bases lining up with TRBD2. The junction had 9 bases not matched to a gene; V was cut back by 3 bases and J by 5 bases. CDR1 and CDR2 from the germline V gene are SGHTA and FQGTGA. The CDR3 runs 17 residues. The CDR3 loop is CASSLNLAGGRHNEQFF. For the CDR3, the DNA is TGTGCCAGCAGCTTGAACCTAGCGGGGGGCAGGCACAATGAGCAGTTCTTC.

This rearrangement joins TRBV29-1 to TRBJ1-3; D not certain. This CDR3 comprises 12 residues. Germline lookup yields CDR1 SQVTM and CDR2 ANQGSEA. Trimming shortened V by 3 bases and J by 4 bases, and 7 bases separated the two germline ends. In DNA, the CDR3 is TGCAGCGTTGATTCAGAAGGAAACACCATATATTTT. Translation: CSVDSEGNTIYF.

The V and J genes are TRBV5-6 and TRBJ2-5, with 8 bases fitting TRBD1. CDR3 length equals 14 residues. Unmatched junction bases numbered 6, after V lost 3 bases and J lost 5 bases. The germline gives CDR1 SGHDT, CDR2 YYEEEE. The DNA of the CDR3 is TGTGCCAGCAGCTGGAGGACAGGGCAGGAGACCCAGTACTTC. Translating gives CASSWRTGQETQYF.

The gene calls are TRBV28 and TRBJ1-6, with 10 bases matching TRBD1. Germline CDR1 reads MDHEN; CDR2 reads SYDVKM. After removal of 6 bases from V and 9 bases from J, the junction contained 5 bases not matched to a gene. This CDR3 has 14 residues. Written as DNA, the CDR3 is TGTGCCAGCAGCCAGACAGGGGGCACTTCACCCCTCCACTTT. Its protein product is CASSQTGGTSPLHF.

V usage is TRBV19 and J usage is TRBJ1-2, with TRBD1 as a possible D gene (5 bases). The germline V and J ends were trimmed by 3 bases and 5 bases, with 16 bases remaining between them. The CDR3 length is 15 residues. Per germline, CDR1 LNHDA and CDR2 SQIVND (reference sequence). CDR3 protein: CASSIMGLEGYGYTF. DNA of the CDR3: TGTGCCAGTAGTATCATGGGACTGGAAGGATATGGCTACACCTTC.

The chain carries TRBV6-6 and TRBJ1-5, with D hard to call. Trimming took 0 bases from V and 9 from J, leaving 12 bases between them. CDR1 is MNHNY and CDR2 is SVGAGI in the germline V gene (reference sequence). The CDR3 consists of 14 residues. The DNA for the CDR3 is TGTGCCAGCAGTTACTCGAGCCCTAGTCGGCCCCAGCATTTT. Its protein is CASSYSSPSRPQHF.

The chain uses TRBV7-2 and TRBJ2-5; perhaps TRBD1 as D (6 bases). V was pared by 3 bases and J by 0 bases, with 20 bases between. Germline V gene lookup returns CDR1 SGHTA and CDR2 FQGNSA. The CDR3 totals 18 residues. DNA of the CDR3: TGTGCCAGCAGCTTCCGACGACCCGGACAGCTTTACCAAGAGACCCAGTACTTC. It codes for CASSFRRPGQLYQETQYF.

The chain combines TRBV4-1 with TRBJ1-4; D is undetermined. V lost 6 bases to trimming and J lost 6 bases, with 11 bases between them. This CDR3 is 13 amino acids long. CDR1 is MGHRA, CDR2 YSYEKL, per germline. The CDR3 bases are TGCGCCAGCAGTCTCGCGGCTTATGAAAAACTGTTTTTT. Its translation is CASSLAAYEKLFF.

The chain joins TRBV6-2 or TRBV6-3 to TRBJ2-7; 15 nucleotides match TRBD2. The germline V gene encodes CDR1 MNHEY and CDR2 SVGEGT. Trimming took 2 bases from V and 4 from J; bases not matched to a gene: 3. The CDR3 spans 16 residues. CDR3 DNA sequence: TGTGCCAGCAGTTACACCGGGACTAGCGGGAGGTACGAGCAGTACTTC. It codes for CASSYTGTSGRYEQYF.

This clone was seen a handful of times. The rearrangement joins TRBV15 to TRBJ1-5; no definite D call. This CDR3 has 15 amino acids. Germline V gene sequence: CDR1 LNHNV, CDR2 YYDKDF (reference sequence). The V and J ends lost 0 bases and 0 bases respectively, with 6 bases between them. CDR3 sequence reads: CATSRDLLSNQPQHF. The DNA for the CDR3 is TGTGCCACCAGCAGAGATCTTCTTAGCAATCAGCCCCAGCATTTT.

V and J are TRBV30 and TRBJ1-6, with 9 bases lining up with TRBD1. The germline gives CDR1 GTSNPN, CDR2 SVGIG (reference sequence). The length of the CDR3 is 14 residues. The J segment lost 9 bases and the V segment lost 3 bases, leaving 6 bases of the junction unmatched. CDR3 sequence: CAWSGDRAASPLHF. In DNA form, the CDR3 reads TGTGCCTGGAGCGGGGACAGGGCCGCTTCACCCCTCCACTTT.

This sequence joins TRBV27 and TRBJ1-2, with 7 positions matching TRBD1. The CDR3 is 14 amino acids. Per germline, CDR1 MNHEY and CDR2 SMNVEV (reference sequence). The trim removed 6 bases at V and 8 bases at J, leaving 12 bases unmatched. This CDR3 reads CASSLSRGLGGYTF. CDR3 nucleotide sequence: TGTGCCAGCAGCCTCTCGAGGGGGCTTGGGGGCTACACCTTC.

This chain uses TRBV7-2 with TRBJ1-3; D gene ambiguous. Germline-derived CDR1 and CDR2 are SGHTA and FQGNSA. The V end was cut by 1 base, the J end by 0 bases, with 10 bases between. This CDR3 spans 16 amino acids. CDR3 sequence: CASSLGRPASGNTIYF. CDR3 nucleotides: TGTGCCAGCAGCTTAGGCAGGCCTGCCTCTGGAAACACCATATATTTT. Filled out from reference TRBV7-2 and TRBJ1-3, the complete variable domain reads GAGVSQSPSNKVTEKGKDVELRCDPISGHTALYWYRQSLGQGLEFLIYFQGNSAPDKSGLPSDRFSAERTGGSVSTLTIQRTQQEDSAVYLCASSLGRPASGNTIYFGEGSWLTVV.

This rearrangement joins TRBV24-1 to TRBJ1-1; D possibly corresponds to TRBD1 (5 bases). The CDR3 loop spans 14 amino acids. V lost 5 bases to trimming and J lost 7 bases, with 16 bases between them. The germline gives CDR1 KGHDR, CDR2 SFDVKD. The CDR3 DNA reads TGTGCCACCAGTGGCGGGGTATGGGGCGGTGAAGCTTTCTTT. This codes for CATSGGVWGGEAFF.

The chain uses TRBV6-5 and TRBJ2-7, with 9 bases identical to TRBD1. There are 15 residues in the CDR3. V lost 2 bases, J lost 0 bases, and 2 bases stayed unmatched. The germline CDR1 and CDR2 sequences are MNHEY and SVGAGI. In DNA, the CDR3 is TGTGCCAGCAGTTACGGGGGACAGGGCTCCTACGAGCAGTACTTC. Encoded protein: CASSYGGQGSYEQYF.

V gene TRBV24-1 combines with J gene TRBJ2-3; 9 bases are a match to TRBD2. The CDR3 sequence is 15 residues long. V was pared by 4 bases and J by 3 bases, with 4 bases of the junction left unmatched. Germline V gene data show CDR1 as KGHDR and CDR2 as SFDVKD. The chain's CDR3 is CATSDPTSGTDTQYF. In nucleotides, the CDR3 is TGTGCCACCAGTGACCCTACTAGCGGGACAGATACGCAGTATTTT.

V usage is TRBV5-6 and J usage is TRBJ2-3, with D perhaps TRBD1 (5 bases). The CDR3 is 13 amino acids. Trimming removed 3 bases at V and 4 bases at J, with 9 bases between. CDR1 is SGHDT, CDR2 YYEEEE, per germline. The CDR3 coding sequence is TGTGCCAGCAGCTGGGGCTCCCCAGATACGCAGTATTTT. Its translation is CASSWGSPDTQYF.